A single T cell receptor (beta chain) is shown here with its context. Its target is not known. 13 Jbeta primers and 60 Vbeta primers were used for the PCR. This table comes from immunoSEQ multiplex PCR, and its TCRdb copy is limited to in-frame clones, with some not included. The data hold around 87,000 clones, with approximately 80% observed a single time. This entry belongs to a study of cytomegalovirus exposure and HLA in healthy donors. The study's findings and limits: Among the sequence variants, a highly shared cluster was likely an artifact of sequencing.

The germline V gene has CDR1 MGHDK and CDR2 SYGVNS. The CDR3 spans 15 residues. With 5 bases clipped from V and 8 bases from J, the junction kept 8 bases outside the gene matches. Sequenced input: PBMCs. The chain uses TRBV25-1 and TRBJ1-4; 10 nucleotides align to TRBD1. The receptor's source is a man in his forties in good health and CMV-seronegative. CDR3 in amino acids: CASSLPGQGWEKLFF. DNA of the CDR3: TGTGCCAGCAGTCTTCCGGGACAGGGGTGGGAAAAACTGTTTTTT.